Following are 20 T cell receptor beta chains from one sample sequenced in a study of lymphopenia after photon versus proton radiotherapy. Some clones are missing from TCRdb's copy, which holds only in-frame ones; the method was immunoSEQ multiplex PCR. Of 68,000 or so clones listed, roughly 93% are singletons. The input for sequencing was peripheral blood, taken from a patient treated with photon-based radiotherapy. These receptors were taken from a woman in her seventies with pancreatic cancer.

The chain carries TRBV4-1 and TRBJ2-1, with 7 bases lining up with TRBD2. Trimming at V came to 3 bases and at J to 8 bases, leaving 13 bases not matched to a gene. Germline assignment: CDR1 MGHRA and CDR2 YSYEKL. The CDR3 totals 16 residues. The CDR3 region is CASSQPLRSGRDEQFF. CDR3 DNA sequence: TGCGCCAGCAGCCAGCCCCTCCGTAGCGGGCGGGATGAGCAGTTCTTC.

The V call is TRBV6-5, the J call TRBJ1-5; TRBD1 aligns across 11 bases. V lost 4 bases and J lost 2; bases outside the gene matches: 4. Germline CDR1 reads MNHEY; CDR2 reads SVGAGI. CDR3 size: 16 residues. The CDR3, as DNA: TGTGCCAGCAGTTCGGGACAGGGGGGTCGCAATCAGCCCCAGCATTTT. Protein: CASSSGQGGRNQPQHF.

This chain joins TRBV2 and TRBJ1-4; D ambiguous. Per the germline V gene, CDR1 is SNHLY and CDR2 is FYNNEI. Trimming took 6 bases from V and 7 from J, leaving 18 bases between them. The CDR3 runs to 15 residues. Written as DNA, the CDR3 is TGTGCCAGCAGCAGTCCCCCCGGGGATGGTGAAAAACTGTTTTTT. This codes for CASSSPPGDGEKLFF. Looking up the rest from reference TRBV2 and TRBJ1-4 gives the full variable domain: EPEVTQTPSHQVTQMGQEVILRCVPISNHLYFYWYRQILGQKVEFLVSFYNNEISEKSEIFDDQFSVERPDGSNFTLKIRSTKLEDSAMYFCASSSPPGDGEKLFFGSGTQLSVL.

This clone was detected only once. This chain joins TRBV4-2 and TRBJ1-1; tentatively, D is TRBD1 (6 bases). Germline assignment: CDR1 LGHNA and CDR2 YNFKEQ. Trimming cost V 11 bases and J 1 base, with 11 bases left between them. The CDR3 sequence is 12 residues long. CDR3 sequence (DNA): TGTGCCCCCCCGGGGGCGAACACTGAAGCTTTCTTT. Amino acid sequence: CAPPGANTEAFF.

This rearrangement joins TRBV4-3 to TRBJ2-3; D remains unclear. This CDR3 has 13 amino acids. Germline values: CDR1 LGHNA, CDR2 YSLEER. The germline V and J ends were trimmed by 0 bases and 4 bases, with 5 bases remaining between them. The CDR3 loop is CASSQDFADTQYF. The CDR3 DNA follows: TGCGCCAGCAGCCAAGATTTTGCAGATACGCAGTATTTT.

This sequence joins TRBV7-8 and TRBJ2-7; 8 nucleotides match TRBD1. The length of the CDR3 is 18 residues. Per germline, CDR1 SGHVS and CDR2 FQNEAQ. The trim removed 2 bases at V and 3 bases at J, leaving 15 bases unmatched. CDR3 residues: CASSLTLVTDRADYEQYF. Written as DNA, the CDR3 is TGTGCCAGCAGCTTAACCCTCGTCACGGACAGGGCAGACTACGAGCAGTACTTC.

The chain links TRBV7-2 to TRBJ2-2, with D hard to call. The length of the CDR3 is 12 residues. The V end was cut by 5 bases, the J end by 5 bases, with 6 bases between. Germline CDR1 and CDR2: SGHTA and FQGNSA. CDR3 sequence: CASSVPTGELFF. In DNA form, the CDR3 reads TGTGCCAGCAGCGTCCCGACCGGGGAGCTGTTTTTT.

This chain uses TRBV7-2 with TRBJ2-1; 9 positions agree with TRBD2. The germline V gene has CDR1 SGHTA and CDR2 FQGNSA. The CDR3 runs to 16 residues. With V trimmed by 3 bases and J by 3 bases, 6 bases remained unmatched. The CDR3 DNA follows: TGTGCCAGCAGCTTGGGGCAGCGGGGGGTCTACAATGAGCAGTTCTTC. Translating it yields CASSLGQRGVYNEQFF. Together with reference TRBV7-2 and TRBJ2-1, the CDR3 gives the full variable domain: GAGVSQSPSNKVTEKGKDVELRCDPISGHTALYWYRQSLGQGLEFLIYFQGNSAPDKSGLPSDRFSAERTGGSVSTLTIQRTQQEDSAVYLCASSLGQRGVYNEQFFGPGTRLTVL.

This chain joins TRBV5-6 and TRBJ1-3; 9 bases fit TRBD1. The CDR3 runs to 15 residues. Germline trimming cut 5 bases from V and 0 bases from J; bases unmatched to any gene: 3. The germline V gene encodes CDR1 SGHDT and CDR2 YYEEEE. The CDR3 sequence: CASSWDRASGNTIYF. For the CDR3, the DNA is TGTGCCAGCAGTTGGGACAGGGCCTCTGGAAACACCATATATTTT.

The V and J genes are TRBV5-4 and TRBJ2-7; D is unresolved. Germline CDR1 SGHNT, CDR2 YYREEE (reference sequence). V was clipped by 4 bases and J by 0 bases, with 8 bases between them. This CDR3 is 13 amino acids long. The CDR3 region is CASSRADSYEQYF. In DNA, the CDR3 is TGTGCCAGCAGCAGGGCCGACTCCTACGAGCAGTACTTC.

In its sample, this clone was seen once. The chain couples TRBV5-1 to TRBJ2-5; 10 positions agree with TRBD1. J lost 5 bases, V lost 2 bases, and 6 bases had no gene match. The CDR3 runs 15 residues. Looked up from germline, CDR1 is SGHRS and CDR2 is YFSETQ. CDR3 in amino acids: CASSLPGTGEETQYF. The CDR3 nucleotides are TGCGCCAGCAGCTTACCTGGGACAGGGGAGGAGACCCAGTACTTC.

The chain combines TRBV5-1 with TRBJ2-2, with D possibly matching TRBD2 (6 bases). CDR1 SGHRS and CDR2 YFSETQ come from the germline V gene. The V and J ends lost 0 bases and 0 bases respectively, with 6 bases between them. The CDR3 is 15 residues long. CDR3 amino acids: CASSLGGANTGELFF. The CDR3 DNA is TGCGCCAGCAGCTTGGGCGGGGCGAACACCGGGGAGCTGTTTTTT.

The chain is built from TRBV10-3 and TRBJ1-2; 7 bases are shared with TRBD1. The CDR3 has 15 amino acids. V dropped 6 bases and J dropped 0; count of bases not matched to a gene: 7. Germline V gene lookup returns CDR1 ENHRY and CDR2 SYGVKD. CDR3: CAIREQGIANYGYTF. Written as DNA, the CDR3 is TGTGCCATCAGGGAACAGGGGATAGCTAACTATGGCTACACCTTC.

The table lists this clone with a count of one. V usage is TRBV5-1 and J usage is TRBJ2-7; D is ambiguous. This CDR3 region has 13 residues. Trimming took off 1 base at V and 4 bases at J, with 9 bases between the two ends. CDR1 is SGHRS, CDR2 YFSETQ, per germline. CDR3 coding DNA: TGCGCCAGCAGCTTGTTGTACGGTTACGAGCAGTACTTC. This encodes CASSLLYGYEQYF.

This clone was recorded a few times. The rearrangement joins TRBV14 to TRBJ2-7, with D possibly TRBD1 on 5 matching bases. The germline V gene encodes CDR1 SGHDN and CDR2 FVKESK. The CDR3 loop spans 13 amino acids. Trimming shortened V by 4 bases and J by 9 bases, and 16 bases separated the two germline ends. CDR3 in amino acids: CASSPSQVVGQYF. The DNA for the CDR3 is TGTGCCAGCAGCCCGTCACAGGTCGTCGGGCAGTACTTC.

The chain combines TRBV6-5 with TRBJ2-1, with TRBD2 identical over 9 bases. After removal of 4 bases from V and 2 bases from J, the junction contained 6 bases not matched to a gene. The V gene's germline CDR1 is MNHEY and CDR2 SVGAGI. The CDR3 runs to 16 residues. CDR3 amino acids: CASSFLAGATYNEQFF. The CDR3 nucleotides are TGTGCCAGCAGTTTTTTAGCGGGAGCGACCTACAATGAGCAGTTCTTC.

J is TRBJ2-7 and V is TRBV6-6; 14 bases map to TRBD2. Germline-derived CDR1 and CDR2 are MNHNY and SVGAGI (reference sequence). The CDR3 runs 15 residues. With 6 bases clipped from V and 4 bases from J, the junction kept 5 bases outside the gene matches. The CDR3 protein is CASSQGLAGVYEQYF. In DNA form, the CDR3 reads TGTGCCAGCAGCCAGGGACTAGCGGGAGTGTACGAGCAGTACTTC.

This chain connects TRBV15 to TRBJ1-4; 10 bases are shared with TRBD1. Looked up from germline, CDR1 is LNHNV and CDR2 is YYDKDF (reference sequence). The CDR3 is 15 amino acids. Unmatched junction bases numbered 10, after V lost 8 bases and J lost 7 bases. The CDR3 protein is CATLPDRGHGEKLFF. The CDR3 DNA sequence: TGTGCCACCCTACCTGACAGGGGGCATGGTGAAAAACTGTTTTTT.

The rearrangement uses TRBV19 and TRBJ2-7; 7 bases fit TRBD1. The CDR3 totals 14 residues. With V trimmed by 6 bases and J by 3 bases, 8 bases remained unmatched. The germline V gene has CDR1 LNHDA and CDR2 SQIVND (reference sequence). In nucleotides, the CDR3 is TGTGCCAGTAGCCCGGGACAGCAGAACTACGAGCAGTACTTC. This encodes CASSPGQQNYEQYF.

V and J are TRBV7-3 and TRBJ2-3; D uncertain. The germline gives CDR1 SGHTA, CDR2 FQGTGA. The ends were cut back, 2 bases at V and 2 bases at J, with 2 bases in the middle. This CDR3 has 12 residues. CDR3 bases: TGTGCCAGCAGCTTAGCCACAGATACGCAGTATTTT. It encodes CASSLATDTQYF.